A selection of T cell receptor gamma chains follows, all from one sample in a study of gammadelta T cells in human blood. TCRdb used CATT to re-call clones from the RT-PCR reads. Its listing shows roughly 75 gamma-chain clones. The sample comprised Vgamma9Vdelta2 gamma-delta T cells from infant blood. The receptors were sampled from a human donor. CDR3s include the opening cysteine and the closing phenylalanine or tryptophan. Each size is how often the clone was seen (once, few, many) or a class if it is expanded.

>hyperexpanded|TRGV9|TRGJP
TGTGCCTTGTGGGAGGTGCAGAAGTTGGGCAAAAAAATCAAGGTATTT
CALWEVQKLGKKIKVF